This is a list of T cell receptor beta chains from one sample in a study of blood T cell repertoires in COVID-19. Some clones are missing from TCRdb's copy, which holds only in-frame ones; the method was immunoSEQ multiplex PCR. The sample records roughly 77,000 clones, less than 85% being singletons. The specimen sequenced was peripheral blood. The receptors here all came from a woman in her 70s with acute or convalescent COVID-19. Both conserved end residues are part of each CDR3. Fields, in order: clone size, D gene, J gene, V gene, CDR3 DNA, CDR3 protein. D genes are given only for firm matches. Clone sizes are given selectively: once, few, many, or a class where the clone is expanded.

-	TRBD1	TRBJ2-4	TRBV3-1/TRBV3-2	TGTGCCAGCAGCCAAGATCCCCCTCTGACAGGGGGCAGGAACATTCAGTACTTC	CASSQDPPLTGGRNIQYF
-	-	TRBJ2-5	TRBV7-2	TGTGCCAGCAGCTTTCTCACTACTCAAGAGACCCAGTACTTC	CASSFLTTQETQYF
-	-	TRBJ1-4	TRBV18	TGTGCCAGCTCACCCCTGGACAGTGCCACAGGAGGAAAACTGTTTTTT	CASSPLDSATGGKLFF
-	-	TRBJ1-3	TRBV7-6	TGTGCCAGCAGCTTAGCGCTGGATACTAGACTCTCTGGAAACACCATATATTTT	CASSLALDTRLSGNTIYF
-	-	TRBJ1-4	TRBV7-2	TGTGCCAGCACCGGACTTGGGCTTAATGAAAAACTGTTTTTT	CASTGLGLNEKLFF
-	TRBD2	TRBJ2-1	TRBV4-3	TGCGCCAGCAGCCAGGTAGCGGGAAGCTCCTACAATGAGCAGTTCTTC	CASSQVAGSSYNEQFF
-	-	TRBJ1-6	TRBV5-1	TGCGCCAGCAGCTTGGACAGTCAGTTCTCTTCACCCCTCCACTTT	CASSLDSQFSSPLHF
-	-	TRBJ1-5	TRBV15	TGTGCCACCAGGGAGGGGGTACGGGGGGACAATCAGCCCCAGCATTTT	CATREGVRGDNQPQHF
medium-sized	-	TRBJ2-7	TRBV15	TGTGCCACCAGCAGAGGAGGAGGCACAGGGGAGCAGTACTTC	CATSRGGGTGEQYF
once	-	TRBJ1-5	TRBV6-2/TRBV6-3	TGTGCCAGCAGTTACGTCTGGGGCGCCAGAGAAAGGCAGCCCCAGCATTTT	CASSYVWGARERQPQHF
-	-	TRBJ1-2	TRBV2	TGTGCCAGCAGTGTGTTTGTCTCTAACTATGGCTACACCTTC	CASSVFVSNYGYTF
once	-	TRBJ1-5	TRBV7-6	TGTGCCAGCAGTCACAAGGGGGGGTTTAGCAATCAGCCCCAGCATTTT	CASSHKGGFSNQPQHF
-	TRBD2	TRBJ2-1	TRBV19	TGTGCCAGTAGTGAGACTAGCGGGGCATACAATGAGCAGTTCTTC	CASSETSGAYNEQFF
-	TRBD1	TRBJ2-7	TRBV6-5	TGTGCCAGCAGTTACAGGACAGGGGGCTACGAGCAGTACTTC	CASSYRTGGYEQYF
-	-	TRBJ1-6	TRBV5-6	TGTGCCAGCAGCCCCCCCGAGGGCGGGTCACCCCTCCACTTT	CASSPPEGGSPLHF
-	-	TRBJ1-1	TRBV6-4	TGTGCCAGCTCTAGCGACATGAACACTGAAGCTTTCTTT	CASSSDMNTEAFF
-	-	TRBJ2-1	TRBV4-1	TGCGCCAGCAGCCCTGGAGGGGGGGCCTACAATGAGCAGTTCTTC	CASSPGGGAYNEQFF
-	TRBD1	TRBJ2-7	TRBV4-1	TGCGCCAGCAGCCAAGATAGTGGCACAGGGGGCGAGCAGTACTTC	CASSQDSGTGGEQYF
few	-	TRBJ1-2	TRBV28	TGTGCCAGCAGTTCCCAGTATGGCTACACCTTC	CASSSQYGYTF
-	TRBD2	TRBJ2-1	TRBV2	TGTGCCAGCCTCTTTTCTGACCGGGGGGTCAATGAGCAGTTCTTC	CASLFSDRGVNEQFF